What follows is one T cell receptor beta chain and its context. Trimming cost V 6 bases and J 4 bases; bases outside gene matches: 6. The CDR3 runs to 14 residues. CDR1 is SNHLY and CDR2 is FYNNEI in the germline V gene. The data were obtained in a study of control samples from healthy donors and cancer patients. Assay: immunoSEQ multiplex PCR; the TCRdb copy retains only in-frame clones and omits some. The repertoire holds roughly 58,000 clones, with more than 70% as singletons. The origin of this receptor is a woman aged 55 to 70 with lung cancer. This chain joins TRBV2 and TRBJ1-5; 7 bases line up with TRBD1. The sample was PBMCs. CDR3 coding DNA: TGTGCCAGCAGGACAGGGAATAGGAATCAGCCCCAGCATTTT. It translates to CASRTGNRNQPQHF.